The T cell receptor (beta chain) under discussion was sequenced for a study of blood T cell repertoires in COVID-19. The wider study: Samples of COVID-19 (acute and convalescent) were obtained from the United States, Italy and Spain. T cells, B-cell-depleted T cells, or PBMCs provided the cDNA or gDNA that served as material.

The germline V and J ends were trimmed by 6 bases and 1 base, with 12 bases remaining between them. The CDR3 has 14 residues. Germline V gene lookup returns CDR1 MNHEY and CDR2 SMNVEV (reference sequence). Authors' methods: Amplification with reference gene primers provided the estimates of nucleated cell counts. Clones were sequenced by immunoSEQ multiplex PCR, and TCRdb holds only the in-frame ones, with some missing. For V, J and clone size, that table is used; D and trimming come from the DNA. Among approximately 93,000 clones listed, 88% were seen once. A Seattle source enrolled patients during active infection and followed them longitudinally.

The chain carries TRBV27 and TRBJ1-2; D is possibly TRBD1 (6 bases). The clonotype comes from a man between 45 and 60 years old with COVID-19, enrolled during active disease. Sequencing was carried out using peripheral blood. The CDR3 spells CASSRTANNYGYTF. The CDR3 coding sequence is TGTGCCAGCAGCCGGACAGCTAATAACTATGGCTACACCTTC.